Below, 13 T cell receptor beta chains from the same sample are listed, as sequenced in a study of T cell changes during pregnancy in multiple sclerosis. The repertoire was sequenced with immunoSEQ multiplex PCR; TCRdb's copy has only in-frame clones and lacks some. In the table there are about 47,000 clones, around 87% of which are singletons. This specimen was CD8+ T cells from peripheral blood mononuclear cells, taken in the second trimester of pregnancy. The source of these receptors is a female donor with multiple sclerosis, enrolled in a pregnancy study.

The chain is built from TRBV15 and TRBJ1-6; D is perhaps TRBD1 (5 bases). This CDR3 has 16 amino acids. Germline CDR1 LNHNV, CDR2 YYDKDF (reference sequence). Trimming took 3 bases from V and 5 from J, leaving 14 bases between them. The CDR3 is CATSRGHGRNNSPLHF. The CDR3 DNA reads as TGTGCCACCAGCAGGGGGCACGGACGAAATAATTCACCCCTCCACTTT.

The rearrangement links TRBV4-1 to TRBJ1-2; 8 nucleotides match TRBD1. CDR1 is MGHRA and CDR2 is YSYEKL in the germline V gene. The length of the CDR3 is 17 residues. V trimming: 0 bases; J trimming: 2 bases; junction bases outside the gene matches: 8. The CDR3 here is CASSQDWGTGLNYGYTF. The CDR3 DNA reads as TGCGCCAGCAGCCAAGACTGGGGGACAGGTTTAAACTATGGCTACACCTTC.

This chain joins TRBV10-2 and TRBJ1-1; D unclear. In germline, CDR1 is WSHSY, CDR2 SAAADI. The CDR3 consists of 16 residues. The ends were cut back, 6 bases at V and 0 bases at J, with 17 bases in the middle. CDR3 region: CASSRPVGGVNTEAFF. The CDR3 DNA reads TGCGCCAGCAGCCGCCCAGTAGGAGGAGTGAACACTGAAGCTTTCTTT.

The CDR3 DNA is TGTGCCAGCAGTGAAGGGGACAGGTATAAATATGAAAAACTGTTTTTT. Protein: CASSEGDRYKYEKLFF. V gene TRBV6-1 combines with J gene TRBJ1-4; TRBD1 matches 8 bases. Germline V gives CDR1 MNHNS, CDR2 SASEGT. The V and J ends lost 1 base and 6 bases, in that order; junction bases with no gene match: 7. The CDR3 is 16 amino acids.

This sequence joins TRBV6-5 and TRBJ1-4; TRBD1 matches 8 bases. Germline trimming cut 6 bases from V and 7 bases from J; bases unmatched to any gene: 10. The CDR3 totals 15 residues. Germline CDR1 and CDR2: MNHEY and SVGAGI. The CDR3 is CASRDDRGGGEKLFF. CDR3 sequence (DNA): TGTGCCAGCAGAGACGACAGGGGAGGTGGTGAAAAACTGTTTTTT.

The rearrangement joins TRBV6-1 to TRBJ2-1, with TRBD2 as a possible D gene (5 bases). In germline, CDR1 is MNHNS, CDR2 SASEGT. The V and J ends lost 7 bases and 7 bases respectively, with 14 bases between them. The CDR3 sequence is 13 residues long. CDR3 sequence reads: CASKELDYNEQFF. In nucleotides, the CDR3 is TGTGCCAGCAAGGAACTCGACTATAATGAGCAGTTCTTC.

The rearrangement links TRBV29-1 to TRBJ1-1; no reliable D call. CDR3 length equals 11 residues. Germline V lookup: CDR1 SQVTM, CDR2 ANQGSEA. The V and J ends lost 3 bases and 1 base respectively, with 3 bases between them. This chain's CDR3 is CSVDKNTEAFF. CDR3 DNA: TGCAGCGTTGACAAGAACACTGAAGCTTTCTTT.

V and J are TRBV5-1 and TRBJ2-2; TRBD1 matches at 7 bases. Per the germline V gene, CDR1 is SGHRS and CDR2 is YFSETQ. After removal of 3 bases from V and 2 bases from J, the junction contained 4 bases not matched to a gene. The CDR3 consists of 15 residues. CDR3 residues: CASSSWDSNTGELFF. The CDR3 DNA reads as TGCGCCAGCAGCTCATGGGACAGCAACACCGGGGAGCTGTTTTTT.

CDR3 nucleotide sequence: TGCGCCAGCAGCCAAGAGCTAGCTGGGGTCTCCTACGAGCAGTACTTC. As protein: CASSQELAGVSYEQYF. This chain connects TRBV4-1 to TRBJ2-7, with D perhaps matching TRBD2 (5 bases). Germline CDR1 MGHRA, CDR2 YSYEKL. V lost 0 bases and J 0 bases, leaving 12 bases between the germline ends. There are 16 residues in the CDR3.

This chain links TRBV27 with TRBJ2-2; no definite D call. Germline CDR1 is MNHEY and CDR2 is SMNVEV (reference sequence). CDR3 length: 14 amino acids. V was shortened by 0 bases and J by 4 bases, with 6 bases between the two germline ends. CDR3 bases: TGTGCCAGCAGTTTATCCCCTCGCACCGGGGAGCTGTTTTTT. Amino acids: CASSLSPRTGELFF.

The DNA for the CDR3 is TGTGCCAGCAGTTATGCAGGGTTATGTACCTTC. Protein: CASSYAGLCTF. The chain carries TRBV6-5 and TRBJ1-2, with D possibly being TRBD1 (5 bases). The CDR3 loop spans 11 amino acids. Germline CDR1 is MNHEY and CDR2 is SVGAGI. V shed 3 bases and J shed 14 bases, with 13 bases lying between them.

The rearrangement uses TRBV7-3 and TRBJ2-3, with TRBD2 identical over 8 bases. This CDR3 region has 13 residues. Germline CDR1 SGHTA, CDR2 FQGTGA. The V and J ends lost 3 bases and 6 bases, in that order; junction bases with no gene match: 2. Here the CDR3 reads CASSFGGGDTQYF. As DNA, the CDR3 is TGTGCCAGCAGCTTCGGCGGGGGGGATACGCAGTATTTT. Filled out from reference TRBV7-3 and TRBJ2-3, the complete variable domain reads GAGVSQTPSNKVTEKGKYVELRCDPISGHTALYWYRQSLGQGPEFLIYFQGTGAADDSGLPNDRFFAVRPEGSVSTLKIQRTERGDSAVYLCASSFGGGDTQYFGPGTRLTVL.

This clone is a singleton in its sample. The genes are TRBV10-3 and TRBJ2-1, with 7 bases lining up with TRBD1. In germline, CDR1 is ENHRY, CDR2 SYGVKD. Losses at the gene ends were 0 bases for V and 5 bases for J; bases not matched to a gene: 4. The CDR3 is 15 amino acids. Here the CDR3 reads CAISESGQLNNEQFF. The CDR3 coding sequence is TGTGCCATCAGTGAGTCGGGACAGCTGAACAATGAGCAGTTCTTC.